The clone carrying this T cell receptor beta chain was seen ten or more times. The study amplified TCR beta CDR3 regions using RNA transcripts. The library came from an HTBI-primed first-round RT-PCR and a second-round multiplex PCR. TCRdb analysed the multiplex PCR reads with MiXCR anew, one entry per CDR3 protein. Among a few hundred thousand distinct CDR3 sequences, 20% to 25% were seen once, and the ten largest hold 43%. Exclusion criteria comprised other autoimmune diseases, uncontrolled infections, pregnancy or lactation in patients. This entry is derived from a study of Graves' ophthalmopathy and Graves' hyperthyroidism. Trimming cost V 5 bases and J 9 bases; bases outside gene matches: 14. CDR3 size: 16 residues. Germline V gene sequence: CDR1 MNHNS, CDR2 SASEGT.

The clonotype comes from a woman aged 45-60 years with Graves' ophthalmopathy. The chain couples TRBV6-1 to TRBJ1-5; 9 positions agree with TRBD1. The material sequenced was peripheral blood. The CDR3 loop is CASSPHRDRVDVPQHF. The DNA for the CDR3 is TGTGCCAGCAGTCCCCACCGGGACAGGGTGGATGTGCCCCAGCATTTT.